This TCR beta chain emerged from a study of T-cell reconstitution after alpha-beta-depleted transplantation in children. Study-wide findings and caveats: Certain patients had high TCRbeta diversity at day 60, and it came from recipient T cells and thymic progenitors that survived. Newly made T cells mostly supplied T-cell counts and diversity one year after transplant. Reportedly, alpha-beta T cells present about two months post-transplant originated from several hundred expanded clones of graft origin.

As to this clonotype: Its antigen is not known.

Germline CDR1 reads DFQATT; CDR2 reads SNEGSKA (reference sequence). Trimming took 2 bases from V and 2 from J; bases not matched to a gene: 7. The CDR3 extends over 15 amino acids. The TCRbeta library was prepared with unique molecular identifiers. Via MiXCR, TCRdb re-called the PCR reads, giving one row per CDR3 protein. The table lists around 800,000 distinct CDR3 sequences, roughly 16% of them singletons. The starting material was PBMCs, mostly from graft donor cells, obtained 360 days after TCRalphabeta/CD19-depleted stem cell transplant. This TCR came from a male patient younger than 18 who had a stem cell transplant for acute lymphoblastic leukemia, so the T cells may come from the graft donor. The chain combines TRBV20-1 with TRBJ2-7, with 9 bases aligning to TRBD2. This chain's CDR3 is CSARSLSGSTYEQYF. The CDR3 region has the DNA TGCAGTGCTAGATCCCTTAGCGGGAGTACCTACGAGCAGTACTTC.